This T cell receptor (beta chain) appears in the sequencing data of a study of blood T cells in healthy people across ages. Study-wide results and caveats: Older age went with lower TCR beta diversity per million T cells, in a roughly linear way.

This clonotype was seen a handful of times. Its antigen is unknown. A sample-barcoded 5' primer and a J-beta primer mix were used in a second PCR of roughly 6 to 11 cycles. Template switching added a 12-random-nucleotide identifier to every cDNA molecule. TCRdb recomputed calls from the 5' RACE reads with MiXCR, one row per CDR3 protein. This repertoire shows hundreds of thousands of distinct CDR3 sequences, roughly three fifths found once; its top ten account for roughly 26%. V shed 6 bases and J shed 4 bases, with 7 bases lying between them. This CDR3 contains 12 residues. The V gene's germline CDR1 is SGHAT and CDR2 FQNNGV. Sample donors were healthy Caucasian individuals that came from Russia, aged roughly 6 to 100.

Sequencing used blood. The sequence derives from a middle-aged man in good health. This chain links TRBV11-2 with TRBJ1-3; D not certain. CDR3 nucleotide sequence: TGTGCCAGCAGGCCGGGAGGAAACACCATATATTTT. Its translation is CASRPGGNTIYF.